The 23 T cell receptor beta chains reported below all come from one sample, sequenced in a study of vaccination effects on CD4 cells after COVID-19. What these receptors recognize is not known. The data were produced by immunoSEQ multiplex PCR, yet TCRdb's version contains in-frame clones alone and is incomplete. This table holds about 38,000 clones, approximately 84% found once. Antigen-specific CD4+ T cell clonotypes were called by their expansion after viral peptide-pool culture in ViraFEST. Isolation of CD4+ T cells took place after 10 days of culture. Of the BNT162b2 and mRNA-1273 vaccines, participants received two doses of one or the other. The starting material was CD4+ T cells from PBMCs cultured with HCoV-NL63 spike peptides, obtained after COVID-19 vaccination. The origin of the receptors is a human donor who received a COVID-19 vaccine. Some clones in this sample may be carry-over from other donors' samples.

V and J are TRBV10-3 and TRBJ1-5, with D perhaps TRBD1 (5 bases). From germline, CDR1 is ENHRY and CDR2 SYGVKD. Trimming left V 4 bases short and J 0 bases short, with 16 bases between. CDR3 size: 17 residues. CDR3 sequence: CAISVEGPNYSNQPQHF. CDR3 coding DNA: TGTGCCATCAGTGTGGAGGGGCCGAATTATAGCAATCAGCCCCAGCATTTT.

The gene calls are TRBV6-5 and TRBJ1-6; D gene ambiguous. Trimming pared 0 bases from V and 10 bases from J, leaving 10 bases between. Germline-derived CDR1 and CDR2 are MNHEY and SVGAGI. There are 14 residues in the CDR3. CDR3 amino acids: CASSYSKSLSPLHF. As DNA, the CDR3 is TGTGCCAGCAGTTACTCGAAGAGTCTCTCACCCCTCCACTTT.

The chain employs TRBV7-2 and TRBJ2-5; weak D call: TRBD1 (6 bases). Per the germline V gene, CDR1 is SGHTA and CDR2 is FQGNSA. This CDR3 is built from 12 residues. Deletions cut 3 bases from V and 9 bases from J, with 11 bases between. The CDR3: CASSFNEGAQYF. The CDR3 coding sequence is TGTGCCAGCAGCTTTAATGAGGGGGCCCAGTACTTC.

The chain employs TRBV18 and TRBJ1-4, with D unclear. Germline values: CDR1 KGHSH, CDR2 LQKENI. The V and J ends lost 1 base and 0 bases respectively, with 9 bases between them. The CDR3 is 16 residues long. CDR3 DNA sequence: TGTGCCAGCTCACCACGTCAGACGGCAACTAATGAAAAACTGTTTTTT. Amino acids: CASSPRQTATNEKLFF.

V gene TRBV7-2 combines with J gene TRBJ1-5, with no clear D. Germline CDR1 is SGHTA and CDR2 is FQGNSA. V shed 5 bases and J shed 7 bases, with 12 bases lying between them. The CDR3 totals 13 residues. For the CDR3, the DNA is TGTGCCAGCAGCACCTCCTACGGACAGCCCCAGCATTTT. Its protein product is CASSTSYGQPQHF. The variable domain in full, with the rest retrieved from reference TRBV7-2 and TRBJ1-5, is GAGVSQSPSNKVTEKGKDVELRCDPISGHTALYWYRQSLGQGLEFLIYFQGNSAPDKSGLPSDRFSAERTGGSVSTLTIQRTQQEDSAVYLCASSTSYGQPQHFGDGTRLSIL.

The chain couples TRBV6-6 to TRBJ1-3; 7 bases are a match to TRBD1. CDR3 size: 15 residues. J was trimmed by 3 bases and V by 6 bases; bases with no gene match: 8. Germline V gives CDR1 MNHNY, CDR2 SVGAGI (reference sequence). DNA of the CDR3: TGTGCCAGCAGCCTCCACGGGACAGTTGGAAACACCATATATTTT. It codes for CASSLHGTVGNTIYF.

V and J are TRBV24-1 and TRBJ1-2, with TRBD1 as a possible D gene (6 bases). Germline-derived CDR1 and CDR2 are KGHDR and SFDVKD. V shed 1 base and J shed 7 bases, with 12 bases lying between them. The CDR3 sequence is 14 residues long. CDR3 coding DNA: TGTGCCACCAGTGATTTAACAGGGTTTGGTGGCTACACCTTC. The encoded protein is CATSDLTGFGGYTF.

CDR3 region: CASSKGQTAKSTEAFF. As DNA, the CDR3 is TGTGCCAGCTCGAAGGGACAGACTGCTAAGAGCACTGAAGCTTTCTTT. The J gene is TRBJ1-1, the V gene TRBV18; 7 nucleotides align to TRBD1. The CDR3 length is 16 residues. With 6 bases clipped from V and 4 bases from J, the junction kept 14 bases outside the gene matches. Germline assignment: CDR1 KGHSH and CDR2 LQKENI. Filled out from reference TRBV18 and TRBJ1-1, the complete variable domain reads NAGVMQNPRHLVRRRGQEARLRCSPMKGHSHVYWYRQLPEEGLKFMVYLQKENIIDESGMPKERFSAEFPKEGPSILRIQQVVRGDSAAYFCASSKGQTAKSTEAFFGQGTRLTVV.

The chain uses TRBV12-3 or TRBV12-4 and TRBJ1-1; unclear D gene. V dropped 6 bases and J dropped 0 bases, with 5 bases sitting between them. The CDR3 is 12 amino acids. The CDR3, as DNA: TGTGCCAGCAGACTGATGAACACTGAAGCTTTCTTT. Translated, it gives CASRLMNTEAFF.

V and J are TRBV19 and TRBJ1-6, with D hard to call. The CDR3 runs to 13 residues. Per germline, CDR1 LNHDA and CDR2 SQIVND (reference sequence). The CDR3 region is CAAAEGHNSPLHF. The CDR3 bases are TGTGCGGCCGCGGAGGGCCATAATTCACCCCTCCACTTT.

This CDR3 is CATSRDSRPPGELFF. As DNA, the CDR3 is TGTGCCACCAGCAGAGATTCTAGGCCACCCGGGGAGCTGTTTTTT. The V gene is TRBV15, the J gene TRBJ2-2; D not resolved. The CDR3 is made up of 15 amino acids. V was clipped by 0 bases and J by 6 bases, with 11 bases between them. Germline values: CDR1 LNHNV, CDR2 YYDKDF (reference sequence).

The chain is built from TRBV19 and TRBJ1-6, with TRBD1 matching over 9 bases. V shed 10 bases, J shed 7 bases, and the junction held 8 bases outside the gene matches. The CDR3 is 14 residues long. The germline CDR1 and CDR2 sequences are LNHDA and SQIVND (reference sequence). DNA of the CDR3: TGTGCCACCTGGACCGGGACAGGGAATTCACCCCTCCACTTT. Amino acids: CATWTGTGNSPLHF.

The J gene is TRBJ2-7, the V gene TRBV6-5; tentative D call: TRBD2 (5 bases). V gave up 6 bases and J gave up 0 bases, with 15 bases separating them. The CDR3 totals 15 residues. Germline assignment: CDR1 MNHEY and CDR2 SVGAGI. CDR3 amino acids: CASSPRLGSSYEQYV. The DNA of the CDR3 is TGTGCCAGCAGCCCCCGTTTGGGGAGCTCCTACGAGCAGTACGTC.

The rearrangement joins TRBV6-5 to TRBJ2-2; 8 bases are a match to TRBD2. The length of the CDR3 is 14 residues. CDR1 MNHEY and CDR2 SVGAGI come from the germline V gene. Germline trimming cut 7 bases from V and 4 bases from J; bases unmatched to any gene: 5. CDR3 region: CASTLREATGELFF. CDR3 sequence (DNA): TGTGCCAGCACCTTGCGGGAGGCCACCGGGGAGCTGTTTTTT.

The rearrangement links TRBV5-1 to TRBJ2-5; D may be TRBD1 (6 bases). From germline, CDR1 is SGHRS and CDR2 YFSETQ. CDR3 length: 14 residues. Trimming removed 5 bases from V and 1 base from J, with 12 bases in between. The CDR3 DNA follows: TGCGCCAGCAGGGTTCAGGGGAGCCAAGAGACCCAGTACTTC. It translates to CASRVQGSQETQYF.

Note on this clone: The CDR3 does not close with the conserved phenylalanine or tryptophan, likely indicating a read error. The DNA is omitted, as the CDR3 cannot be located on it reliably, and the CDR3 follows TCRdb's listing. The chain combines TRBV29-1 with TRBJ1-1; the table gives TRBD1 as D, unverified against the DNA. Including both end residues, the CDR3 is 11 amino acids long. Germline V gene lookup returns CDR1 SQVTM and CDR2 ANQGSEA. CDR3 loop: CSVTPGQVLIS.

The V gene is TRBV5-4, the J gene TRBJ1-3; 7 nucleotides match TRBD1. Germline V gene data show CDR1 as SGHNT and CDR2 as YYREEE (reference sequence). The CDR3 totals 18 residues. V gave up 0 bases and J gave up 0 bases; unmatched junction bases: 9. The CDR3 DNA is TGTGCCAGCAGCTTGGGGGGGACAGCGACGAGCTCTGGAAACACCATATATTTT. Amino acids: CASSLGGTATSSGNTIYF.

The rearrangement uses TRBV9 and TRBJ2-1, with D perhaps being TRBD1 or TRBD2 (5 bases each). The CDR3 sequence is 14 residues long. Germline-derived CDR1 and CDR2 are SGDLS and YYNGEE. Trimming cost V 3 bases and J 9 bases, with 16 bases left between them. CDR3 DNA: TGTGCCAGCAGCGCCATGACAGCTCGGGGTGAGCAGTTCTTC. Translation gives CASSAMTARGEQFF.

This chain uses TRBV18 with TRBJ2-7, with TRBD1 as a possible D gene (6 bases). Germline V gene sequence: CDR1 KGHSH, CDR2 LQKENI. Trimming removed 2 bases at V and 2 bases at J, with 16 bases between. CDR3 length: 16 residues. The CDR3 coding sequence is TGTGCCAGCTCACCAGTTTCCTTACAGGGTGCCTACGAGCAGTACGTC. It yields the protein CASSPVSLQGAYEQYV.

The rearrangement uses TRBV28 and TRBJ1-1, with D possibly being TRBD1 (6 bases). The V and J ends lost 10 bases and 3 bases respectively, with 18 bases between them. Germline V lookup: CDR1 MDHEN, CDR2 SYDVKM. The CDR3 is 14 amino acids. CDR3 amino acids: CATLEGGRYTEAFF. CDR3 nucleotides: TGTGCCACTCTCGAGGGGGGGCGGTACACTGAAGCTTTCTTT.

The rearrangement uses TRBV5-4 and TRBJ2-3, with a possible D match to TRBD2 (7 bases). CDR3 length equals 18 residues. Trimming left V 5 bases short and J 0 bases short, with 22 bases between. The germline V gene encodes CDR1 SGHNT and CDR2 YYREEE (reference sequence). The CDR3 coding sequence is TGTGCCAGCAGTCATGGGGGGGGCTCTTTCAAGAGCACAGATACGCAGTATTTT. Its protein product is CASSHGGGSFKSTDTQYF.

J is TRBJ2-5 and V is TRBV30, with no clear D. Germline V CDR1 and CDR2: GTSNPN, SVGIG (reference sequence). The CDR3 has 11 residues. V was clipped by 4 bases and J by 4 bases, with 7 bases between them. The CDR3 nucleotides are TGTGCCTGGAACTGGGGAGAGACCCAGTACTTC. Translated, it gives CAWNWGETQYF.

The CDR3 nucleotides read TGCGCCAGCAGCTTATCGAAGGACGTGGACGCTTTCTTT. The encoded protein is CASSLSKDVDAFF. This chain connects TRBV5-1 to TRBJ1-1; D is uncertain. The length of the CDR3 is 13 residues. Germline values: CDR1 SGHRS, CDR2 YFSETQ. Trimming pared 2 bases from V and 11 bases from J, leaving 16 bases between.